The 18 T cell receptor beta chains in this list originate from one sample, sequenced in a study of blood T cell repertoires in COVID-19. Libraries were prepared by immunoSEQ multiplex PCR; TCRdb keeps only in-frame clonotypes and omits some of them. The sample yields 130,000 or so clones, 81% seen once. What was sequenced was peripheral blood. The receptors were gathered from a woman aged 55-70 years with active or convalescent COVID-19.

The CDR3 spells CASGLEGSTNEQYV. In nucleotides, the CDR3 is TGTGCCAGCGGTCTAGAGGGATCTACCAACGAGCAGTACGTC. V usage is TRBV6-5 and J usage is TRBJ2-7; a possible D gene is TRBD2 (5 bases). Trimming left V 8 bases short and J 5 bases short, with 19 bases between. The CDR3 is 14 residues long. The germline gives CDR1 MNHEY, CDR2 SVGAGI.

The V gene is TRBV5-1, the J gene TRBJ2-5; 14 bases are shared with TRBD2. The junction had 4 bases not matched to a gene; V was cut back by 0 bases and J by 6 bases. This CDR3 contains 16 residues. The germline CDR1 and CDR2 sequences are SGHRS and YFSETQ. In nucleotides, the CDR3 is TGCGCCAGCAGCTTGGGACTAGCGGGAGGGATGCAGACCCAGTACTTC. Amino acid sequence: CASSLGLAGGMQTQYF.

This clone was observed a handful of times. V usage is TRBV11-2 and J usage is TRBJ1-5; D gene unclear. Germline V lookup: CDR1 SGHAT, CDR2 FQNNGV. The CDR3 has 17 amino acids. The V gene lost 2 bases and the J gene lost 6 bases, with 20 bases spanning the gap. The CDR3 loop reads CASSLSGMGSRTQPQHF. The CDR3 DNA is TGTGCCAGCAGCTTATCCGGGATGGGTTCCCGGACTCAGCCCCAGCATTTT. Looking up the rest from reference TRBV11-2 and TRBJ1-5 gives the full variable domain: EAGVAQSPRYKIIEKRQSVAFWCNPISGHATLYWYQQILGQGPKLLIQFQNNGVVDDSQLPKDRFSAERLKGVDSTLKIQPAKLEDSAVYLCASSLSGMGSRTQPQHFGDGTRLSIL.

The chain links TRBV6-2 or TRBV6-3 to TRBJ1-2; D not resolved. The CDR3 consists of 14 residues. Trimming stripped 6 bases from V and 7 bases from J, with 18 bases between. Germline V gene lookup returns CDR1 MNHEY and CDR2 SVGEGT. CDR3 bases: TGTGCCAGCAGCGATCCGAGGGAGCTCGGTGGCTACACCTTC. The encoded protein is CASSDPRELGGYTF.

The chain is built from TRBV7-9 and TRBJ2-3; unclear D gene. CDR1 is SEHNR, CDR2 FQNEAQ, per germline (reference sequence). The V and J ends lost 2 bases and 0 bases respectively, with 3 bases between them. The CDR3 loop spans 13 amino acids. The CDR3 DNA sequence: TGTGCCAGCAGCTTACTCAGCACAGATACGCAGTATTTT. It yields the protein CASSLLSTDTQYF.

V gene TRBV2 combines with J gene TRBJ1-2; D is undetermined. The CDR3 has 11 residues. Trimming removed 7 bases from V and 2 bases from J, with 5 bases in between. CDR1 and CDR2 (germline): SNHLY, FYNNEI. The CDR3 here is CASTPNYGYTF. The DNA of the CDR3 is TGTGCCAGCACCCCGAACTATGGCTACACCTTC.

V and J are TRBV6-2 or TRBV6-3 and TRBJ2-1, with D perhaps TRBD2 (6 bases). The CDR3 length is 12 residues. The germline gives CDR1 MNHEY, CDR2 SVGEGT. V was cut by 4 bases and J by 7 bases, with 8 bases left in between. Written as DNA, the CDR3 is TGTGCCAGCAGTTTTCGGGAGAATGAGCAGTTCTTC. It is translated as CASSFRENEQFF.

The rearrangement links TRBV6-5 to TRBJ1-2; 10 positions agree with TRBD1. V dropped 6 bases and J dropped 9; count of bases not matched to a gene: 10. The CDR3 sequence is 14 residues long. CDR1 is MNHEY, CDR2 SVGAGI, per germline. The CDR3 sequence: CASSYGGDRGRYTF. CDR3 nucleotides: TGTGCCAGCAGCTACGGGGGGGACAGGGGACGCTACACCTTC.

This clone was counted at least ten times. The chain employs TRBV2 and TRBJ1-4, with 8 positions matching TRBD1. V was pared by 4 bases and J by 8 bases, with 6 bases of the junction left unmatched. Germline CDR1 and CDR2: SNHLY and FYNNEI. CDR3 length: 14 amino acids. The DNA of the CDR3 is TGTGCCAGCAGTGGGAACAGGGGGGAGGAAAAACTGTTTTTT. It is translated as CASSGNRGEEKLFF.

The chain combines TRBV9 with TRBJ1-5; maybe TRBD1 (6 bases). Per the germline V gene, CDR1 is SGDLS and CDR2 is YYNGEE. The CDR3 consists of 16 residues. V was pared by 2 bases and J by 0 bases, with 12 bases between. The CDR3 DNA is TGTGCCAGCAGCGTTTACGGGACACATAGCAATCAGCCCCAGCATTTT. Translating it yields CASSVYGTHSNQPQHF.

V and J are TRBV7-8 and TRBJ2-3; possible D gene TRBD2, 6 bases. Trimming removed 5 bases from V and 0 bases from J, with 15 bases in between. Germline lookup yields CDR1 SGHVS and CDR2 FQNEAQ. The CDR3 covers 16 residues. The CDR3 region is CASSPRRVASTDTQYF. The DNA of the CDR3 is TGTGCCAGCAGCCCACGGAGGGTCGCTAGCACAGATACGCAGTATTTT. Full variable domain (remainder filled in from reference TRBV7-8 and TRBJ2-3): GAGVSQSPRYKVAKRGQDVALRCDPISGHVSLFWYQQALGQGPEFLTYFQNEAQLDKSGLPSDRFFAERPEGSVSTLKIQRTQQEDSAVYLCASSPRRVASTDTQYFGPGTRLTVL.

V is TRBV6-5 and J is TRBJ2-1; 7 nucleotides line up with TRBD1. The CDR3 contains 15 residues. After removal of 2 bases from V and 7 bases from J, the junction contained 8 bases not matched to a gene. Germline assignment: CDR1 MNHEY and CDR2 SVGAGI. The CDR3 protein is CASSYDRARWNEQFF. The CDR3 bases are TGTGCCAGCAGTTACGACAGGGCTCGGTGGAATGAGCAGTTCTTC.

The chain links TRBV3-1 (or the pseudogene TRBV3-2) to TRBJ2-1; D unclear. This CDR3 spans 14 amino acids. V was shortened by 4 bases and J by 0 bases, with 7 bases between the two germline ends. The germline V gene has CDR1 LGHDT and CDR2 YNNKEL (reference sequence). CDR3 in DNA: TGTGCCAGCAGCCGTTTCAGCTCCTACAATGAGCAGTTCTTC. The encoded protein is CASSRFSSYNEQFF.

This rearrangement joins TRBV30 to TRBJ1-6; D is perhaps TRBD1 (5 bases). Trimming removed 4 bases at V and 8 bases at J, with 15 bases between. The germline V gene has CDR1 GTSNPN and CDR2 SVGIG (reference sequence). The CDR3 runs to 14 residues. CDR3 nucleotide sequence: TGTGCCTGGACAACTGGACCAGGGTATTCACCCCTCCACTTT. Translation: CAWTTGPGYSPLHF.

The chain recombines TRBV7-2 with TRBJ2-5; D ambiguous. The V end lost 1 base, the J end lost 5 bases, and 11 bases lay between the germline ends. From germline, CDR1 is SGHTA and CDR2 FQGNSA. The CDR3 runs to 14 residues. CDR3 DNA sequence: TGTGCCAGCAGCTTAGTTCTACCCCCCGAGACCCAGTACTTC. It translates to CASSLVLPPETQYF.

The chain has TRBV6-1 and TRBJ2-3; D not certain. Germline V lookup: CDR1 MNHNS, CDR2 SASEGT. V lost 0 bases and J lost 1, with 11 bases in between. The CDR3 is 16 residues long. This chain's CDR3 is CASSEALAYGTDTQYF. CDR3 sequence (DNA): TGTGCCAGCAGTGAAGCGTTAGCCTATGGCACAGATACGCAGTATTTT.

This clone was recorded a few times. V gene TRBV19 combines with J gene TRBJ1-2; tentative D call: TRBD1 (5 bases). Germline V gene lookup returns CDR1 LNHDA and CDR2 SQIVND (reference sequence). V dropped 2 bases and J dropped 0 bases, with 10 bases sitting between them. CDR3 length equals 15 residues. CDR3 in amino acids: CASSILREANYGYTF. In DNA, the CDR3 is TGTGCCAGTAGTATACTCAGGGAAGCTAACTATGGCTACACCTTC.

The chain combines TRBV28 with TRBJ2-7, with 8 nucleotides matching TRBD1. CDR1 is MDHEN, CDR2 SYDVKM, per germline. This CDR3 comprises 15 residues. Unmatched junction bases numbered 14, after V lost 10 bases and J lost 3 bases. CDR3 DNA: TGTGCCACCTCATCGCCCGGACAGGGAATCTACGAGCAGTACTTC. It encodes CATSSPGQGIYEQYF.